The 5 T cell receptor beta chains below come from one sample, sequenced in a study of blood T cells in healthy people across ages (dated by TCRdb to the mid-2010s). Libraries came from 5' RACE. Reads for this sample came from an Illumina HiSeq 2500. The second PCR ran for roughly 6 to 11 cycles and used a J-beta primer mix along with a sample-barcoded 5' primer. TCRdb reanalyzed the raw reads on its own, using fastp at Q25 for trimming and MiXCR for clone calling, and kept in-frame beta chains. CDR3 protein sequences are deduplicated, and each keeps its most common genes and DNA. For this sample there are 1.6 million or so distinct CDR3 sequences; approximately 32% appear just once. Together, the top ten hold roughly 10% of the sample. Sequenced input: blood. The source is a woman aged 25 to 39 in good health.

The chain carries TRBV19 and TRBJ2-5, with TRBD2 as a possible D gene (6 bases). Trimming left V 3 bases short and J 3 bases short, with 14 bases between. Per germline, CDR1 LNHDA and CDR2 SQIVND (reference sequence). The length of the CDR3 is 15 residues. This CDR3 is CASSINPGGEETQYF. CDR3 nucleotide sequence: TGTGCCAGTAGTATTAACCCAGGAGGGGAAGAGACCCAGTACTTC.

The chain couples TRBV10-2 to TRBJ2-7; TRBD2 matches at 12 bases. There are 14 residues in the CDR3. The germline V gene has CDR1 WSHSY and CDR2 SAAADI. Trimming took 8 bases from V and 0 from J; bases not matched to a gene: 2. The CDR3 coding sequence is TGCGCCAGCGGACTAGCGGGGAACTCCTACGAGCAGTACTTC. It translates to CASGLAGNSYEQYF.

V usage is TRBV7-2 and J usage is TRBJ2-1; TRBD2 aligns across 11 bases. The CDR3 totals 16 residues. Trimming removed 4 bases from V and 6 bases from J; junction bases left unmatched: 8. Germline V CDR1 and CDR2: SGHTA, FQGNSA. The CDR3 DNA is TGTGCCAGCAGCTCACGTAGCGGGGGGGCCCCCAATGAGCAGTTCTTC. This codes for CASSSRSGGAPNEQFF.

The chain links TRBV6-5 to TRBJ1-1; TRBD1 agrees at 7 bases. The CDR3 runs 18 residues. V was clipped by 2 bases and J by 0 bases; unmatched bases: 12. From germline, CDR1 is MNHEY and CDR2 SVGAGI. CDR3 sequence reads: CASSYRWTQGTVNTEAFF. CDR3 bases: TGTGCCAGCAGTTACAGGTGGACACAAGGGACAGTGAACACTGAAGCTTTCTTT.

The J gene is TRBJ2-7, the V gene TRBV2; 11 nucleotides agree with TRBD2. The CDR3 has 14 residues. V lost 1 base and J lost 9; bases outside the gene matches: 5. Germline loops: CDR1 SNHLY, CDR2 FYNNEI. The CDR3 bases are TGTGCCAGCAGTGAAGAGGGACTAGCGGAAGGGCAGTACTTC. Protein sequence: CASSEEGLAEGQYF.